This is a list of T cell receptor beta chains from one sample in a study of blood T cell repertoires in COVID-19. Method: immunoSEQ multiplex PCR; TCRdb's copy keeps in-frame clones and lacks some. The sample has 130,000 or so clones; approximately 87% are singletons. The sequenced material came from peripheral blood. The receptor set was obtained from a woman in her 50s with acute or convalescent COVID-19. Both conserved end residues are part of each CDR3. A D gene is named only where the DNA matches it firmly. The size of a clone is reported for some rows only, either as once, few or many, or as a class for expanded clones.

j_gene,d_gene,v_gene,abundance,CDR3nt,CDR3aa
TRBJ1-1,TRBD1,TRBV6-5,once,TGTGCCAGCAGGCTCTACAGGGGGAGAGATTTAGAAGCTTTCTTT,CASRLYRGRDLEAFF
TRBJ2-3,TRBD2,TRBV4-3,NA,TGCGCCGGCAGCCAAGACAGCCAGCGGGGGGGGCTAGGCACAGATACGCAGTATTTT,CAGSQDSQRGGLGTDTQYF
TRBJ2-3,NA,TRBV4-3,NA,TGCGCCAGCAGCCACGTATCGGCGGGGGCGGAAGATACGCAGTATTTT,CASSHVSAGAEDTQYF
TRBJ1-2,TRBD1,TRBV6-2/TRBV6-3,NA,TGTGCCAGCAGTTTCCCCACAGGGGCGGACTATGGCTACACCTTC,CASSFPTGADYGYTF
TRBJ1-2,TRBD1,TRBV13,NA,TGTGCCAGCAGCTCACAAGGGGGACAGGGGGCTTTTGGCTACACCTTC,CASSSQGGQGAFGYTF
TRBJ2-4,TRBD2,TRBV4-3,NA,TGCGCCAGCAGCCAAGGTAGTAGCGGGAGCCCTCAGTACTTC,CASSQGSSGSPQYF
TRBJ1-2,NA,TRBV9,NA,TGTGCCAGCAGCGTAGTAGCCCGGCCAGGGATAAACTATGGCTACACCTTC,CASSVVARPGINYGYTF
TRBJ2-1,NA,TRBV29-1,NA,TGCAGCGTTGAAGGATGGACAACCTACAATGAGCAGTTCTTC,CSVEGWTTYNEQFF
TRBJ2-2,NA,TRBV11-2,NA,TGTGCCAGCAGCTTAGATATCGGGGGTGGCACCGGGGAGCTGTTTTTT,CASSLDIGGGTGELFF
TRBJ1-2,TRBD1,TRBV2,NA,TGTGCCAGCCTGGGACAGGCGGCTAACTATGGCTACACCTTC,CASLGQAANYGYTF
TRBJ1-4,TRBD1,TRBV19,NA,TGTGCCAGTAGCCGGACAGGACCAAAAGCAACTAATGAAAAACTGTTTTTT,CASSRTGPKATNEKLFF
TRBJ1-1,NA,TRBV11-2,few,TGTGCCAGCAGCTTAGGAGGGAATGAAGCTTTCTTT,CASSLGGNEAFF
TRBJ2-7,TRBD1,TRBV7-2,NA,TGTGCCAGCAGCTCCGGGACAGGGAGGGACGAGCAGTACTTC,CASSSGTGRDEQYF
TRBJ1-1,NA,TRBV28,NA,TGTGCCAGCAGTTTAGCGTCCACTGAAGCTTTCTTT,CASSLASTEAFF
TRBJ2-1,TRBD2,TRBV10-1,NA,TGCGCCAGCAGTGAGTCGGCTGGGAGGGTCTACAATGAGCAGTTCTTC,CASSESAGRVYNEQFF
TRBJ2-7,TRBD2,TRBV27,NA,TGTGCCAGCAGTTTTGATCGGGGGGTCTCCTACGAGCAGTACTTC,CASSFDRGVSYEQYF
TRBJ1-1,NA,TRBV11-2,NA,TGTGCCAGCAGCTTAAACGGTGCTTCCTCCGTTCATATGAACACTGAAGCTTTCTTT,CASSLNGASSVHMNTEAFF
TRBJ1-2,TRBD1,TRBV7-2,NA,TGTGCCAGCAGCTCTACAGGGGGCAGGAATTATGGCTACACCTTC,CASSSTGGRNYGYTF
TRBJ2-4,NA,TRBV13,NA,TGTGCCAGCAGCTTAGAACCCTTTCGGGCCAAAAACATTCAGTACTTC,CASSLEPFRAKNIQYF
TRBJ2-7,TRBD1,TRBV3-1/TRBV3-2,NA,TGTGCCAGCAGCCAGACCGGGACAGGGATATACGAGCAGTACTTC,CASSQTGTGIYEQYF
TRBJ2-2,NA,TRBV2,once,TGTGCCAGCAGTGTACAGGGCAGCTTGAACACCGGGGAGCTGTTTTTT,CASSVQGSLNTGELFF
TRBJ1-5,NA,TRBV5-1,NA,TGCGCCAGCAGCCCCAGGGGTGATCAGCCCCAGCATTTT,CASSPRGDQPQHF
TRBJ1-2,NA,TRBV19,NA,TGTGCCAGTAGTATATTGGTTGCCGTTCAGGGCTACACCTTC,CASSILVAVQGYTF
TRBJ1-3,TRBD1,TRBV19,NA,TGTGCCAGTGCGAGAGGAGGGGGCTTCTCTGGAAACACCATATATTTT,CASARGGGFSGNTIYF
TRBJ2-1,TRBD2,TRBV11-3,NA,TGTGCCAGCAGCTTATCTTACGGTAGCGGGAAAGGGGAGCAGTTCTTC,CASSLSYGSGKGEQFF
TRBJ2-6,NA,TRBV6-1,NA,TGTGCCAGCAGTGAACTGGACAGCTCTGGGGCCAACGTCCTGACTTTC,CASSELDSSGANVLTF
TRBJ2-6,TRBD1,TRBV5-4,NA,TGTGCCAGCAGCTTGGGAACAGGGGGCTCTGGGGCCAACGTCCTGACTTTC,CASSLGTGGSGANVLTF
TRBJ2-7,NA,TRBV15,NA,TGTGCCACCAGCATTGGGCCGGGGGGCGGCTACGAGCAGTACTTC,CATSIGPGGGYEQYF
TRBJ1-1,NA,TRBV10-3,NA,TGTGCCATCAGTGAGCCCCCCGGCCTCGGGGACACTGAAGCTTTCTTT,CAISEPPGLGDTEAFF
TRBJ2-3,TRBD2,TRBV27,NA,TGTGCCAGCAAGCGGGAGGTCCGCACAGATACGCAGTATTTT,CASKREVRTDTQYF
TRBJ1-2,NA,TRBV13,NA,TGTGCCAGCAGCAAAATCCGGGACTATGGCTACACCTTC,CASSKIRDYGYTF
TRBJ2-7,NA,TRBV19,NA,TGTGCCAGTAGGATAGGTCCTAGCTCCTACGAGCAGTACTTC,CASRIGPSSYEQYF